This T cell receptor (beta chain) was captured by sequencing in a study of blood T cell repertoires in COVID-19. Study as a whole: Both acute and convalescent COVID-19 samples were obtained from the United States, Italy and Spain.

Sequencing used immunoSEQ multiplex PCR; TCRdb keeps in-frame clones, though not all of them. Here the sample spans roughly 300,000 clones, roughly 87% being singletons. Looked up from germline, CDR1 is SGHAT and CDR2 is FQNNGV. The V and J ends lost 1 base and 7 bases respectively, with 20 bases between them. The CDR3 contains 16 residues. This sequence was found in a human donor in a cohort sampled during active COVID-19. The sequenced sample was peripheral blood. The chain recombines TRBV11-2 with TRBJ2-7; weak D call: TRBD1 (6 bases). CDR3 loop: CASSLGTGTTDIEQYF. The DNA of the CDR3 is TGTGCCAGCAGCTTAGGTACCGGGACAACCGATATAGAGCAGTACTTC.